Below are 9 T cell receptor beta chains sequenced from a single sample in a study of blood T cell repertoires in COVID-19. TCRdb keeps only in-frame clones here, not all; method: immunoSEQ multiplex PCR. The sample has approximately 350,000 clones, around 92% seen once. The sequenced sample was peripheral blood. The source is a woman younger than 45 with COVID-19, enrolled during active disease.

The V gene is TRBV19, the J gene TRBJ2-2, with D perhaps TRBD1 (7 bases). V gave up 3 bases and J gave up 4 bases, with 15 bases separating them. This CDR3 is built from 16 residues. Germline V gene sequence: CDR1 LNHDA, CDR2 SQIVND (reference sequence). As DNA, the CDR3 is TGTGCCAGTAGTATCCAGGGGGGCATCGCCACCGGGGAGCTGTTTTTT. It encodes CASSIQGGIATGELFF.

This sequence joins TRBV11-1 and TRBJ2-1; 9 nucleotides line up with TRBD1. J gave up 2 bases and V 5 bases, and 7 bases lay outside the gene matches. The CDR3 length is 16 residues. CDR1 is SGHAT, CDR2 FQDESV, per germline (reference sequence). The CDR3: CASSATGTGTYNEQFF. CDR3 DNA sequence: TGTGCCAGCAGCGCGACCGGGACAGGGACCTACAATGAGCAGTTCTTC.

Worth noting for this clone: Within the sample, other DNA sequences also encode this same CDR3. This chain uses TRBV10-2 with TRBJ2-5; D remains unclear. Germline V gives CDR1 WSHSY, CDR2 SAAADI. V gave up 4 bases and J gave up 4 bases, with 4 bases separating them. The CDR3 contains 11 residues. The CDR3 spells CASSGGETQYF. The DNA of the CDR3 is TGCGCCAGCAGTGGAGGAGAGACCCAGTACTTC.

The chain combines TRBV27 with TRBJ1-4; D is possibly TRBD1 (5 bases). This CDR3 contains 13 residues. V was clipped by 7 bases and J by 3 bases, with 9 bases between them. Germline lookup yields CDR1 MNHEY and CDR2 SMNVEV (reference sequence). This CDR3 reads CASTRGANEKLFF. The CDR3 DNA is TGTGCCAGCACGCGGGGGGCTAATGAAAAACTGTTTTTT.

The V call is TRBV28, the J call TRBJ2-7; no definite D call. Looked up from germline, CDR1 is MDHEN and CDR2 is SYDVKM. The CDR3 contains 16 residues. V gave up 3 bases and J gave up 0 bases, with 15 bases separating them. The CDR3 DNA reads as TGTGCCAGCAGTTTTTCTCCTACACGGAGCTCCTACGAGCAGTACTTC. It specifies CASSFSPTRSSYEQYF.

This clone was recorded once. The rearrangement joins TRBV19 to TRBJ2-1; D may be TRBD2 (5 bases). The CDR3 spans 13 residues. Germline V gene data show CDR1 as LNHDA and CDR2 as SQIVND (reference sequence). V was pared by 5 bases and J by 6 bases, with 11 bases between. The CDR3 coding sequence is TGTGCCAGTAGTCTCCAGGCGGGCAATGAGCAGTTCTTC. It is translated as CASSLQAGNEQFF.

V is TRBV12-1 and J is TRBJ2-4; no check of the table's D call, TRBD2, against the DNA was made. TRBV12-1 counts as a pseudogene. The CDR3 is 16 residues long. The CDR3 bases are TGTGCCAGCAGCATCCTTAGCGGGAGGAGGGAGAACATTCAGTACTTC. Protein: CASSILSGRRENIQYF.

V gene TRBV27 combines with J gene TRBJ2-3; no definite D call. CDR3 size: 14 residues. CDR1 is MNHEY and CDR2 is SMNVEV in the germline V gene (reference sequence). The V end lost 3 bases, the J end lost 1 base, and 8 bases lay between the germline ends. Here the CDR3 reads CASSFGQGTDTQYF. In DNA form, the CDR3 reads TGTGCCAGCAGTTTCGGTCAGGGCACAGATACGCAGTATTTT.

This chain uses TRBV6-5 with TRBJ2-3; TRBD2 matches 11 bases. Germline CDR1 and CDR2: MNHEY and SVGAGI. V trimming: 0 bases; J trimming: 3 bases; junction bases outside the gene matches: 2. The CDR3 totals 16 residues. The CDR3 loop is CASSYSASGRTDTQYF. CDR3 sequence (DNA): TGTGCCAGCAGTTACTCGGCTAGCGGGAGGACAGATACGCAGTATTTT.